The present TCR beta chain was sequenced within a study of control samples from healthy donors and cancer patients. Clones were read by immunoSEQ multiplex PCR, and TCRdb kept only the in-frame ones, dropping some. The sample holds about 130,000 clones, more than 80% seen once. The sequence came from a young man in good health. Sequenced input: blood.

In nucleotides, the CDR3 is TGTGCCTGGAGTGTATTCGGGAGATGGGGCTACACCTTC. Its protein is CAWSVFGRWGYTF. The chain joins TRBV30 to TRBJ1-2; D uncertain. Germline V gene data show CDR1 as GTSNPN and CDR2 as SVGIG (reference sequence). Trimming removed 0 bases from V and 8 bases from J, with 13 bases in between. This CDR3 spans 13 amino acids.